A selection of T cell receptor beta chains follows, all from one sample in a study of read filtering for tumor transcriptome and immune sequencing. TCRdb processed the reads anew with MiXCR; each CDR3 protein has one entry. The sample comprises about 46,000 distinct CDR3 sequences, about 12% of which are singletons, and roughly 15% rests with the top ten. The sample taken for sequencing was a population of CD138-negative cells sorted from bone marrow. These TCRs come from a donor aged 40 or older with multiple myeloma. CDR3s include the opening cysteine and the closing phenylalanine or tryptophan. The D gene is left open where the match is weak. Clone size is stated in some rows and not others, as once, few, many or a class when expanded.

size	J	D	V	DNA	CDR3
many	TRBJ2-5	-	TRBV20-1	TGCAGTGCGGGGGAAAAAGAGACCCAGTACTTC	CSAGEKETQYF
many	TRBJ2-3	TRBD1	TRBV6-2/TRBV6-3	TGTGCCAGCAGTTACTCCGGACAGGGGGTTACTAGCACAGATACGCAGTATTTT	CASSYSGQGVTSTDTQYF
many	TRBJ1-1	-	TRBV18	TGTGCCAGCTCCCCTGACTTGAACACTGAAGCTTTCTTT	CASSPDLNTEAFF
many	TRBJ2-1	TRBD1	TRBV4-1	TGCGCCAGCAGCCAATCTAGGGTCCTACAGGGGGCAGTTGAGCAGTTCTTC	CASSQSRVLQGAVEQFF
-	TRBJ2-7	-	TRBV6-2/TRBV6-3	TGTGCCAGCAGTTATGGTGGACCCTATTCCTACGAGCGGTACTTC	CASSYGGPYSYERYF
few	TRBJ1-3	-	TRBV20-1	TGCAGTGCCGAGACCTCCGCCACCTCTGGAAACACCATATATTTC	CSAETSATSGNTIYF
many	TRBJ2-7	TRBD1	TRBV5-1	TGCGCCAGCAGCCACGGGACAGGGGGCTACGAGCAGTACTTC	CASSHGTGGYEQYF
many	TRBJ2-1	TRBD2	TRBV29-1	TGCAGCGTTGAAGGTCTAGCGGGAGAGGTTGAGCAGTTCTTC	CSVEGLAGEVEQFF
many	TRBJ2-1	-	TRBV11-2	TGTGCCAGCAGCTCCCCCGTGGCAGGACCCTACAATGAGCAGTTCTTC	CASSSPVAGPYNEQFF
many	TRBJ1-5	-	TRBV4-3	TGCGCCAGCAGCCAAGAATCGGGACAGCCCCAGCATTTT	CASSQESGQPQHF
many	TRBJ2-5	TRBD1	TRBV29-1	TGCAGCGCCTATCGACAGGGGCGCGAGCAAGAGACCCAGTACTTC	CSAYRQGREQETQYF
many	TRBJ2-7	TRBD2	TRBV14	TGTGCCAGCAGCCAAGCGGGGGGGCGCGAGCAGTACTTC	CASSQAGGREQYF
many	TRBJ2-1	-	TRBV7-6	TGTGCCAGCAGCGCCGCTAGTCTACCTTACAATGAGCAGTTCTTC	CASSAASLPYNEQFF
many	TRBJ2-1	TRBD1	TRBV4-1	TGCGCCAGCAGCCAAGTTAGGGGCCAGGGACAGAATGAGCAGTTCTTC	CASSQVRGQGQNEQFF
many	TRBJ2-7	-	TRBV4-3	TGCGCCAGCAGCCAAGAAGCGGCAGCGGCCCCCTACGAGCAGTACTTC	CASSQEAAAAPYEQYF
many	TRBJ1-5	TRBD1	TRBV2	TGTGCCAGCAGGGGACAGGGGAGGAGCAATCAGCCCCAGCATTTT	CASRGQGRSNQPQHF
many	TRBJ1-2	-	TRBV20-1	TGCAGTGCTAGCCACTACTCCTATGGCTACACCTTC	CSASHYSYGYTF
few	TRBJ2-3	TRBD2	TRBV7-2	TGTGCCAGCAGCCCGGGGGGGGGCTCAGATACGCAGTATTTT	CASSPGGGSDTQYF
many	TRBJ2-3	-	TRBV20-1	TGCAGTGCCCAAACCAGGACCCCCATGTATACGCAGTATTTT	CSAQTRTPMYTQYF
many	TRBJ2-1	TRBD2	TRBV20-1	TGCAGTGCGCGCGCTAGCGGAGCTTACAATGAGCAGTTCTTC	CSARASGAYNEQFF
many	TRBJ2-5	TRBD1	TRBV3-1	TGTGCCAGCAGCCAACCCGGGACAGGGTGGACCCAGTACTTC	CASSQPGTGWTQYF
many	TRBJ2-7	-	TRBV5-5	TGTGCCAGCACACCAGCTCCGGGACGGGGAACCTACGAGCAGTACTTC	CASTPAPGRGTYEQYF
many	TRBJ2-2	TRBD2	TRBV5-6	TGTGCCAGCAGCCGGGGACTAGCGGGCAACACCGGGGAGCTGTTTTTT	CASSRGLAGNTGELFF
-	TRBJ2-1	TRBD2	TRBV7-3	TGTGCCAGCAGCATTCTAGCGGGAGCCTACGAGTTCTTC	CASSILAGAYEFF
few	TRBJ2-1	TRBD2	TRBV6-5	TGTGCCAGCTGTGGGGGGGGGGGGGCCTACAATGAGCAGTTCTTC	CASCGGGGAYNEQFF
many	TRBJ2-3	TRBD2	TRBV7-3	TGTGCCAGCAGCTTAATGCCCCCTAGAGCGGGAGGCACAGATACGCAGTATTTT	CASSLMPPRAGGTDTQYF
many	TRBJ1-1	-	TRBV28	TGTGCCAGCATCCGGACCGCTAACACTGAAGCTTTCTTT	CASIRTANTEAFF
many	TRBJ2-3	TRBD2	TRBV2	TGTGCCAGCAGTCTAGCGGGAGCGACAGATACGCAGTATTTT	CASSLAGATDTQYF
many	TRBJ1-5	TRBD1	TRBV20-1	TGTAGTGCTAGAAGGACAGGGGGCAATCAGCCCCAGCATTTT	CSARRTGGNQPQHF
many	TRBJ2-3	-	TRBV4-3	TGCGCCAGCAGCCAAGGATCGAAGGGAGTAGTTGGCGCAGATACGCAGTATTTT	CASSQGSKGVVGADTQYF
many	TRBJ1-1	-	TRBV14	TGTGCCAGCACCCTAATGGACTCCCGAGGGACTGAAGCTTTCTTT	CASTLMDSRGTEAFF
-	TRBJ2-2	-	TRBV3-1	TGTGCCAGCGTTCGGGGTAACACCGGGGAGCTGTTTTTT	CASVRGNTGELFF
many	TRBJ2-3	-	TRBV20-1	TGCACCGCGGTTAGCGGTCATGGCACAGATACGCAGTATTTT	CTAVSGHGTDTQYF
many	TRBJ1-1	-	TRBV6-5	TGTGCCAGCGAGGTTGGTTTCTTT	CASEVGFF
many	TRBJ2-7	-	TRBV6-1	TGTGCCAGCAGTGAAGCACCCAGCGTGGAATACGAGCAGTACTTC	CASSEAPSVEYEQYF
many	TRBJ2-7	TRBD2	TRBV5-4	TGTGCCAGCAGCTCTAGCGGGAGGAGCCACGAGCAGTACTTC	CASSSSGRSHEQYF
-	TRBJ2-1	TRBD1	TRBV29-1	TGCAGCGTGGCCAGACAGGGATCAAGCGATGAGCAGTTCTTC	CSVARQGSSDEQFF
many	TRBJ1-5	TRBD1	TRBV2	TGTGCCAGCAGTCCTCTTCCCGGGACAGCTAGCAATCAGCCCCAGCATTTT	CASSPLPGTASNQPQHF
many	TRBJ2-2	TRBD2	TRBV7-3	TGTGCCAGCAGCTTAACGGCGGGAGTAGCCGGGGAGCTGTTTTTT	CASSLTAGVAGELFF
many	TRBJ1-4	-	TRBV5-1	TGCGCCAGCAGCTTAGATGGAGGAAGGGGAAAACTGTTTTTT	CASSLDGGRGKLFF
many	TRBJ2-5	TRBD1	TRBV7-8	TGTGCCAGCAGCTATCTCCCGGGACAGGGGGGGGAGACCCAGTACTTC	CASSYLPGQGGETQYF
many	TRBJ2-1	-	TRBV11-3	TGTGCCAGCAGCTTCGACAGCCCCTCCTACAATGAGCAGTTCTTC	CASSFDSPSYNEQFF
many	TRBJ2-1	-	TRBV7-9	TGTGCCAGCAGCACGGAGACAACTGGGGGTGAGCAGTTCTTC	CASSTETTGGEQFF
many	TRBJ2-3	-	TRBV29-1	TGCAGCGTTGAGCGCGCGGGAAGCACAGATACGCAGTATTTT	CSVERAGSTDTQYF
many	TRBJ1-4	TRBD1	TRBV28	TGTGCCAGCAGTTTGGGCAGGGGGCTCGAAAAACTGTTTTTT	CASSLGRGLEKLFF
many	TRBJ1-1	TRBD1	TRBV29-1	TGCAGCGTTCAGATACAGGGGACAGGGGACAGAGCTTTCTTT	CSVQIQGTGDRAFF
-	TRBJ2-7	-	TRBV18	TGTGCCAGCTCACCGTCGGGCACCTACGATCAGTACTTC	CASSPSGTYDQYF